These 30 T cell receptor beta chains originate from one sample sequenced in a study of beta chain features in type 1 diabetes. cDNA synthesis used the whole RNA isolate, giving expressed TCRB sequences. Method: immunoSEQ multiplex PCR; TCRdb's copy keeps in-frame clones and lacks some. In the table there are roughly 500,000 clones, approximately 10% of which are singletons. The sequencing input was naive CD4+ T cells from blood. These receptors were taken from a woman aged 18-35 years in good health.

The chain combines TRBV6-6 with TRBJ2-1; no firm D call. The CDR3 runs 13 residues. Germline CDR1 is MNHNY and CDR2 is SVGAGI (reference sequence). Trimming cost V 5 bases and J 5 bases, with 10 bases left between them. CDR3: CASSPNTDNEQFF. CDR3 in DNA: TGTGCCAGCAGTCCTAACACAGACAATGAGCAGTTCTTC.

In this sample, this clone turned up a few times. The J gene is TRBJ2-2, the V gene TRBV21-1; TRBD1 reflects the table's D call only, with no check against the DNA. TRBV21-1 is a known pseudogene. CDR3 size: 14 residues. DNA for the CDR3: TGTGCCACCGTGGACAGGGGTGGAACCGGGGAGCTGTTTTTT. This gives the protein CATVDRGGTGELFF.

The CDR3 DNA sequence: TGCAGCGTGGTTGTGGTGGATACGCAGTATTTT. Residues: CSVVVVDTQYF. This chain connects TRBV29-1 to TRBJ2-3, with unresolved D. The CDR3 runs 11 residues. V shed 6 bases and J shed 6 bases, with 10 bases lying between them. The germline gives CDR1 SQVTM, CDR2 ANQGSEA.

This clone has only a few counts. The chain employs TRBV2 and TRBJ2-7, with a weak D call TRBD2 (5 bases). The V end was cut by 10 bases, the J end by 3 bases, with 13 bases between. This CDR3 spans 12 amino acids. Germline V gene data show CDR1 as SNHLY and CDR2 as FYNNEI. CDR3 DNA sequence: TGTGCCACCTCAGCCGGGGACTACGAGCAGTACGTC. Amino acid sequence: CATSAGDYEQYV.

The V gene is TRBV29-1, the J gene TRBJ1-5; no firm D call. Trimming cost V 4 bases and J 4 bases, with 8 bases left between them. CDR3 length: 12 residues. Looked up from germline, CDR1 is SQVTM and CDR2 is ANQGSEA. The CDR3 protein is CSVVKDNQPQHF. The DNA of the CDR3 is TGCAGCGTTGTAAAAGATAATCAGCCCCAGCATTTT.

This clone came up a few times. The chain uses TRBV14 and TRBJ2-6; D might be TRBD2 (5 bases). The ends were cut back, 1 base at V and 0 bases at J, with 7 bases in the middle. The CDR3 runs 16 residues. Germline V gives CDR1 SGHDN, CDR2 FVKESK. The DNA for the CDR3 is TGTGCCAGCAGCCAAGTCGGAGGCTCTGGGGCCAACGTCCTGACTTTC. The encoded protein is CASSQVGGSGANVLTF. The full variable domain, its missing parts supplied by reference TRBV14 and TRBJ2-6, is EAGVTQFPSHSVIEKGQTVTLRCDPISGHDNLYWYRRVMGKEIKFLLHFVKESKQDESGMPNNRFLAERTGGTYSTLKVQPAELEDSGVYFCASSQVGGSGANVLTFGAGSRLTVL.

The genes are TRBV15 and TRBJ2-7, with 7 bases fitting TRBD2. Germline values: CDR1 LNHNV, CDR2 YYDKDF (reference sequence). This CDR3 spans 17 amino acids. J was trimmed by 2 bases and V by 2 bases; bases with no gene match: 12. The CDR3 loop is CATSRKRTTSAAYEQYF. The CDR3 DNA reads TGTGCCACCAGCAGAAAAAGGACAACTAGCGCGGCCTACGAGCAGTACTTC.

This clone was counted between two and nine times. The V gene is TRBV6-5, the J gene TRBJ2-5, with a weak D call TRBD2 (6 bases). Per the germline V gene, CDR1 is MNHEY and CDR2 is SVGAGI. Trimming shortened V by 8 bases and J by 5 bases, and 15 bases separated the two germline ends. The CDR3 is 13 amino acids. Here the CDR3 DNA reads TGTGCCAGCGCTGGAGGAGGGAGGGAGACCCAGTACTTC. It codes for CASAGGGRETQYF.

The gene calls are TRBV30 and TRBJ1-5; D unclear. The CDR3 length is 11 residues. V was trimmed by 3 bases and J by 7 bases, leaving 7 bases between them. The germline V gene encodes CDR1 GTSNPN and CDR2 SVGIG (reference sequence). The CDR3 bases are TGTGCCTGGAGAGGAGGACAGCCCCAGCATTTT. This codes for CAWRGGQPQHF.

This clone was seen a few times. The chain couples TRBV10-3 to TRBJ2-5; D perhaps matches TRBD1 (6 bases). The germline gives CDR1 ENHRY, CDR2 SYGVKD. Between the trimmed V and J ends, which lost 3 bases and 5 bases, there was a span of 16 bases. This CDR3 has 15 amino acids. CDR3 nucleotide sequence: TGTGCCATCAGTGACAGGGGATACCTTGACGAGACCCAGTACTTC. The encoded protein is CAISDRGYLDETQYF.

CDR3 in amino acids: CASSLTTGELFF. CDR3 bases: TGTGCCAGCTCACTCACCACCGGGGAGCTGTTTTTT. This chain joins TRBV18 and TRBJ2-2; D not resolved. Germline V gene lookup returns CDR1 KGHSH and CDR2 LQKENI. V dropped 4 bases and J dropped 4 bases, with 4 bases sitting between them. The CDR3 extends over 12 amino acids.

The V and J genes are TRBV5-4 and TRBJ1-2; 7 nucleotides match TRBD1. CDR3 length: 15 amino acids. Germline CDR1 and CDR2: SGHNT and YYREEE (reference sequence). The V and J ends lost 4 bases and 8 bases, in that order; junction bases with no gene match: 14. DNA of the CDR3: TGTGCCAGCAGCGGACCGGGACAGAATCCATTAGGCTACACCTTC. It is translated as CASSGPGQNPLGYTF.

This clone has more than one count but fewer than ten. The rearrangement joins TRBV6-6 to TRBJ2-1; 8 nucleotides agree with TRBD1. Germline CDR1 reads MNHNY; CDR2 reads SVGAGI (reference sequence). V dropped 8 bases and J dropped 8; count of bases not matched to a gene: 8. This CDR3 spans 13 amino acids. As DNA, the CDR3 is TGTGCCAGCCTGGACAGGGTGGGTGATGAGCAGTTCTTC. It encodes CASLDRVGDEQFF.

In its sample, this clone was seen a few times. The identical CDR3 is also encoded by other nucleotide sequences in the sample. The CDR3 nucleotides are TGTGCCAGCAGCTTAGGCAGGGCGAGCACAGATACGCAGTATTTT. It is translated as CASSLGRASTDTQYF. The gene calls are TRBV7-9 and TRBJ2-3; the D gene is possibly TRBD1 (5 bases). With 1 base removed from V and 0 bases from J, the gap between germline ends came to 8 bases. Germline V gives CDR1 SEHNR, CDR2 FQNEAQ (reference sequence). The CDR3 has 15 amino acids.

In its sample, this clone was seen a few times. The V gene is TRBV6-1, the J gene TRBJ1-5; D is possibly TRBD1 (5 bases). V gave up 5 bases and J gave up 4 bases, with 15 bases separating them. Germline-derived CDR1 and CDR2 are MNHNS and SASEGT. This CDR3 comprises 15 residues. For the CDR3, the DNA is TGTGCCAGCAGTCAGAGGGACGGACCAAATCAGCCCCAGCATTTT. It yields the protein CASSQRDGPNQPQHF.

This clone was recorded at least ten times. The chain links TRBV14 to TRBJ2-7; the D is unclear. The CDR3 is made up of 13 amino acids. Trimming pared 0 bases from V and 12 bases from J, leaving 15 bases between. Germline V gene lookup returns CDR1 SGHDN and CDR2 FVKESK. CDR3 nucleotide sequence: TGTGCCAGCAGCCAAGAAGGACGATCGTGGCCGTACTTC. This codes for CASSQEGRSWPYF.

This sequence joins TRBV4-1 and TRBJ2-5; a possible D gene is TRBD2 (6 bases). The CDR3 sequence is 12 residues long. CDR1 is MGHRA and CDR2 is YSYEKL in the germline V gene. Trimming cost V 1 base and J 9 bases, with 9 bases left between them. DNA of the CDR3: TGCGCCAGCAGCCAAGGGCGGGGTGCCCAGTACTTC. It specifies CASSQGRGAQYF.

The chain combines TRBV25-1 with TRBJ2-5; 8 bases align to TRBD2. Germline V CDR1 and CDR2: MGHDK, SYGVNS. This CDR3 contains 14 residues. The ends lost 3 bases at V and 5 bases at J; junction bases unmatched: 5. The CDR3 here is CASSDPGGLETQYF. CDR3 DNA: TGTGCCAGCAGTGACCCGGGAGGGTTGGAGACCCAGTACTTC.

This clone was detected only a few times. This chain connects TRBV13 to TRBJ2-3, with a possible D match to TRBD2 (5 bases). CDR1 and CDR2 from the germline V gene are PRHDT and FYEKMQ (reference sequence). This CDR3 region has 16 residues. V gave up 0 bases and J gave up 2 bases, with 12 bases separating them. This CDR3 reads CASSLGPSRYTDTQYF. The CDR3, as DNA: TGTGCCAGCAGCTTAGGTCCTAGCAGGTACACAGATACGCAGTATTTT.

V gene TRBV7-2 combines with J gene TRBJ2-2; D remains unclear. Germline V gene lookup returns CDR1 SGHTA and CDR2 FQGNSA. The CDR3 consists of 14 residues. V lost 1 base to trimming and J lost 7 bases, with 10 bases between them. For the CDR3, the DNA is TGTGCCAGCAGCTTAGATCTCGGGTTCGGGGAGCTGTTTTTT. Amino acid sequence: CASSLDLGFGELFF.

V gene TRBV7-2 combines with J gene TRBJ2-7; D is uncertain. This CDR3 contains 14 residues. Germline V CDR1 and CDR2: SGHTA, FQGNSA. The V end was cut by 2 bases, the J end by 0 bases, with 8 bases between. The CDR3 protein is CASSLIGPSYEQYF. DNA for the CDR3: TGTGCCAGCAGCTTAATAGGCCCCTCCTACGAGCAGTACTTC.

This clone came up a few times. CDR3 amino acids: CASRGDRGQETQYF. The CDR3 bases are TGTGCCAGCAGAGGCGACAGGGGGCAAGAGACCCAGTACTTC. The rearrangement links TRBV6-1 to TRBJ2-5; TRBD1 agrees at 9 bases. The V gene end was trimmed by 6 bases and the J gene end by 2 bases; junction bases not matched to a gene: 4. In germline, CDR1 is MNHNS, CDR2 SASEGT. This CDR3 region has 14 residues.

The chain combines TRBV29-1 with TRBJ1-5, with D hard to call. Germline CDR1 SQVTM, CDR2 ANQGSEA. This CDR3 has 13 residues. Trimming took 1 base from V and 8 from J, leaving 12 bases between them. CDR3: CSVEGLSCEPQHF. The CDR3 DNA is TGCAGCGTTGAAGGGCTGAGCTGTGAGCCCCAGCATTTT.

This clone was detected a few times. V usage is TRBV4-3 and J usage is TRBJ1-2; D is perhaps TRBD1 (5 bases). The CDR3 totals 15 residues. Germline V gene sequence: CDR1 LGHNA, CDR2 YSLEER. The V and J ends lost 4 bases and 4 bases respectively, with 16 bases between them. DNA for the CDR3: TGCGCCAGCAGCCGTGGGACGGGGGTTCGCTATGGCTACACCTTC. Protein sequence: CASSRGTGVRYGYTF.

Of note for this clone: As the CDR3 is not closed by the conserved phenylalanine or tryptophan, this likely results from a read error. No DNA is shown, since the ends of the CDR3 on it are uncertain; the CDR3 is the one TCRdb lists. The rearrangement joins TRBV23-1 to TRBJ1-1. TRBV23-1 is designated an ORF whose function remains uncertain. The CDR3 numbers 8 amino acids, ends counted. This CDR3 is CASSHRGT.

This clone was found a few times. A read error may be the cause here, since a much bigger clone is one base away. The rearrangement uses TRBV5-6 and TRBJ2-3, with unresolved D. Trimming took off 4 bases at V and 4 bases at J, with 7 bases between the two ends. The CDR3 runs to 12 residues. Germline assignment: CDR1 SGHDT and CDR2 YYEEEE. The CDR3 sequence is CASSPRPDTQYF. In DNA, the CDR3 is TGTGCCAGCAGCCCCCGCCCAGATACGCAGTATTTT.

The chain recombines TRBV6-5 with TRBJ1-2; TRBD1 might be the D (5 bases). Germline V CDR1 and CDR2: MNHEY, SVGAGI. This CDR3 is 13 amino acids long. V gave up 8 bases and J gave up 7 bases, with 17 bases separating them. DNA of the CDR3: TGTGCCAGCTCGCTGGCGGGGCGAGGTGGCTACACCTTC. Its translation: CASSLAGRGGYTF.

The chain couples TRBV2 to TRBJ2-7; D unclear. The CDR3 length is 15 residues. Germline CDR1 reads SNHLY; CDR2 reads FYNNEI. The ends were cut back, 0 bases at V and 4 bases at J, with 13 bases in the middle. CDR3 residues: CASSEASRRAYEQYV. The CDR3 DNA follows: TGTGCCAGCAGTGAAGCATCCAGACGAGCTTACGAGCAGTACGTC.

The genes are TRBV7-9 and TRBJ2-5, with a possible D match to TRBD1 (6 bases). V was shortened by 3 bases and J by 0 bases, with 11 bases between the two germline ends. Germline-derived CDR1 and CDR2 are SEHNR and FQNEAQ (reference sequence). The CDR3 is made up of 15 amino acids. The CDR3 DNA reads TGTGCCAGCAGCTTCGGACAGACGAACCAAGAGACCCAGTACTTC. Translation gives CASSFGQTNQETQYF.

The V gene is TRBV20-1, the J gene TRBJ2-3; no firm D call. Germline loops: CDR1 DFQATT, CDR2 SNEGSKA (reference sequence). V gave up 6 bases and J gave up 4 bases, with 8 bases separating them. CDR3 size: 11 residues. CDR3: CSARNADTQYF. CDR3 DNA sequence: TGCAGTGCCAGAAACGCAGATACGCAGTATTTT.